This T cell receptor beta chain emerged from a study of cytomegalovirus exposure and HLA in healthy donors. Trimming removed 2 bases from V and 5 bases from J, with 10 bases in between. The CDR3 has 13 residues. Germline-derived CDR1 and CDR2 are SEHNR and FQNEAQ (reference sequence). This clone came up a few times. Clones were read by immunoSEQ multiplex PCR, and TCRdb kept only the in-frame ones, dropping some. Of approximately 120,000 clones in the sample, around nine tenths were seen once. This rearrangement joins TRBV7-9 to TRBJ2-7; D may be TRBD1 (6 bases). This TCR derives from a young woman in good health and CMV-seronegative. Sequenced: PBMCs. The CDR3 DNA sequence: TGTGCCAGCAGCTTAACCACAGGGAACGAGCAGTACTTC. Translating gives CASSLTTGNEQYF.